This TCR beta chain came from a study of blood T cell repertoires in COVID-19 (dated by TCRdb to the early 2020s). Turning to the overall study: Collaborator samples came from the United States, Italy and Spain and covered acute and convalescent phases of COVID-19. The prospective study material was composed of cDNA or gDNA derived from T cells, B-cell-depleted T cells, or PBMCs. Subjects who had been exposed to COVID-19, were actively infected with it, or had recovered from it provided the deeply sampled blood TCRbeta repertoires that made up the dataset. The repertoires were released in a freely available public database intended as a resource for research on the immune response to SARS-CoV-2. Samples came from the ongoing ImmuneRACE study (first 160 participants) plus 1,254 subjects from 6 global collaborators. The sample metadata nearly always contained a de-identified subject ID, COVID-19 status, age in years and sex. HLA class I and class II types, where available, came from metadata supplied by the sample provider rather than from assay-based typing. Findings and caveats that apply to the study as a whole: How much clinical and demographic metadata was included differed by source and by participant, and the metadata was provided uncurated.

The immunoSEQ Assay, a bias-controlled multiplex PCR, was used to amplify TCRbeta CDR3 regions from genomic DNA. Per the source publication's procedure: Nucleated cell counts per sample were estimated from amplification of reference gene primers within the assay. To quantify the absolute abundance of each unique TCRbeta CDR3 rearrangement, sequence reads were collapsed and filtered. Productive Simpson clonality was computed per sample as the square root of Simpson's diversity index over productive rearrangements. TCRdb limited this immuneACCESS table to in-frame rearrangements with V and J called. A share of clones is missing; checked studies link under half to unresolved V genes, and the rest is unexplained. The V and J calls and clone size are taken from that table; D and trimming were inferred from the DNA. Recorded for this sample are roughly 390,000 clones; 85% of them occurred a single time. Roughly 3.7% of the sample lies in the top ten.

Trimmed from V: 4 bases; trimmed from J: 0 bases; junction bases lacking a gene match: 13. Measured from the cysteine to the phenylalanine, the CDR3 is 18 residues long. Of the read, only the CDR3 DNA is kept; its 54 bases are in frame from base 1. CDR1 and CDR2 are drawn from the germline V gene (reference sequence): SEHNR, FQNEAQ. Whole blood was collected in K2EDTA tubes by collaborating institutions according to the institutions' own protocols. For TCRbeta analysis, collaborator samples were shipped as frozen whole blood, as isolated PBMCs, or as DNA extracted from either sample type. Turning to this clone: The antigen this receptor binds is unknown. No base qualities exist here, and no much larger clone lies one base off it.

Recombination linked TRBV7-9 to TRBJ1-1, with 8 bases aligning to TRBD1. The receptor was isolated from a young woman with acute or convalescent COVID-19. Sequenced sample: peripheral blood. The sequenced DNA is TGTGCCAGCAGCTCGCCGGCTGGGCAGGGGGCATTGAACACTGAAGCTTTCTTT. Translated, it reads CASSSPAGQGALNTEAFF.